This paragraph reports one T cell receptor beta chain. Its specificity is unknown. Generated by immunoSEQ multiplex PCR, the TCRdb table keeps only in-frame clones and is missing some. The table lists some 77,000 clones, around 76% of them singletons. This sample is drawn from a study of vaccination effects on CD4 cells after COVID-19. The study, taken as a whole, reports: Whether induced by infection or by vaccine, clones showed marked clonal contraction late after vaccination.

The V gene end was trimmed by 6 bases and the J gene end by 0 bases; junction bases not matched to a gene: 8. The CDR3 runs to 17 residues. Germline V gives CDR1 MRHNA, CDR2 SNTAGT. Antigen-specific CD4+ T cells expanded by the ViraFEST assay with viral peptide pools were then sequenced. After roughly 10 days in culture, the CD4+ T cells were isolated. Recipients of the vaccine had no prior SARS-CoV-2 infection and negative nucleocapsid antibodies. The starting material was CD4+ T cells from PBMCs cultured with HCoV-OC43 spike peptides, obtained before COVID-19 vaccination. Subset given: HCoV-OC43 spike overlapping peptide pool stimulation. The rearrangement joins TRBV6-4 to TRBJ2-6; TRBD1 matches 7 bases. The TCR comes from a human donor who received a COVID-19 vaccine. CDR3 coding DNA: TGTGCCAGCAGCCGAGGGACAGCCAGCTCTGGGGCCAACGTCCTGACTTTC. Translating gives CASSRGTASSGANVLTF.